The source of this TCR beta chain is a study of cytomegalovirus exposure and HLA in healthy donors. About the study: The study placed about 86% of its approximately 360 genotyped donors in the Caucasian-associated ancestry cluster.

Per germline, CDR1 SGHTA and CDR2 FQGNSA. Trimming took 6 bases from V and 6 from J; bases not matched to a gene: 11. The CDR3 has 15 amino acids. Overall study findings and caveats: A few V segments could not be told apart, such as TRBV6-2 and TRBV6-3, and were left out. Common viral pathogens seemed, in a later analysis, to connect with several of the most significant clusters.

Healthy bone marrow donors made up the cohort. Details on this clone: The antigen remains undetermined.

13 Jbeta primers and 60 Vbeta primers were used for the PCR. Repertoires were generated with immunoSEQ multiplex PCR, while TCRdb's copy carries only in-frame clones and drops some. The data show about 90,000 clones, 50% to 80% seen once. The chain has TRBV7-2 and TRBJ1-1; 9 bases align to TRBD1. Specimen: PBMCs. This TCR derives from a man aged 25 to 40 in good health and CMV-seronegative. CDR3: CASRNHRGRLPEAFF. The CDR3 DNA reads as TGTGCCAGCAGAAACCACAGGGGGCGGTTGCCTGAAGCTTTCTTT.